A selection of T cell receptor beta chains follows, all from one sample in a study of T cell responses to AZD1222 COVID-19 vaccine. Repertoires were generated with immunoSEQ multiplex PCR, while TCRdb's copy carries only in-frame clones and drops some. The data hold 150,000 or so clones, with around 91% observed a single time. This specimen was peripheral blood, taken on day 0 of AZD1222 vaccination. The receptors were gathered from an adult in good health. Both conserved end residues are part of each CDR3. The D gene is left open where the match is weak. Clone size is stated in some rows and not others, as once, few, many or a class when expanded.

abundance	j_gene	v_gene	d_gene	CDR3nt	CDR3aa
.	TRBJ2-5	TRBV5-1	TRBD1	TGCGCCAGCAGCTGGCCTTATGAGGGGGCGCTGAGAGAGACCCAGTACTTC	CASSWPYEGALRETQYF
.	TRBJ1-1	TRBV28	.	TGTGCCAGCAGTTTACTGCAAGCTGAGGCTTTCTTT	CASSLLQAEAFF
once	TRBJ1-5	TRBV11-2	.	TGTGCCAGCAGCATCACAGCGTGGCAGCCCCAGCATTTT	CASSITAWQPQHF
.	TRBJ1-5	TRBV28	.	TGTGCCAGCCAAACTCAGGGGCTGGCCCAGCATTTT	CASQTQGLAQHF
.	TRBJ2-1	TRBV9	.	TGTGCCAGCAGCGTAGGGACAGACAGGTACAATGAGCAGTTCTTC	CASSVGTDRYNEQFF
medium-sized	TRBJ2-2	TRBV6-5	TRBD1	TGTGCCAGCAGGCCGACAGGGTTGAACACCGGGGAGCTGTTTTTT	CASRPTGLNTGELFF
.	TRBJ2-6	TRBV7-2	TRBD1	TGTGCCAGCAGCCCAATAACAGGGGTTGGGGCCAACGTCCTGACTTTC	CASSPITGVGANVLTF
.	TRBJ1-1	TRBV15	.	TGTGCCACCAGCAGAGGAGGGGAACTTAATGAAGCTTTCTTT	CATSRGGELNEAFF
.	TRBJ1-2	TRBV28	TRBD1	TGTGCCAGCAGTTTATACGGGACAGGCTATGGCTACACCTTC	CASSLYGTGYGYTF
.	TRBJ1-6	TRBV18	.	TGTGCCAGCTCACCCCAGGACGGAATTAATTCACCCCTCCACTTT	CASSPQDGINSPLHF
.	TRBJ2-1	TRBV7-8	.	TGTGCCAGCAGCCCGGACTATTACAATGAGCAGTTCTTC	CASSPDYYNEQFF
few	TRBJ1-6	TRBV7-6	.	TGTGCCAGCAGCCGTGGGTATAATTCACCCCTCCACTTT	CASSRGYNSPLHF
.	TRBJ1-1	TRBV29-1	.	TGCAGCGGGGCTCCGGGGTATGACACTGAAGCTTTCTTT	CSGAPGYDTEAFF
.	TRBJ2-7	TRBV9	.	TGTGCCAGCAGCCCCGACCGATTCTCCTACGAGCAGTACTTC	CASSPDRFSYEQYF
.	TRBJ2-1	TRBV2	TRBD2	TGTGCCAGCTTGGTCCGGGACAGGGCCGACTCGGCTAGCGGGAGGACCCACAATGAGCAGTTCTTC	CASLVRDRADSASGRTHNEQFF
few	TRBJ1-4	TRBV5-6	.	TGTGCCAGCAGCTTGGTAGGAAATGAAAAACTGTTTTTT	CASSLVGNEKLFF
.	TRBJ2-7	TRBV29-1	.	TGCAGCGTTCTCGAATCCGGGGACCGGCGGTACTTC	CSVLESGDRRYF
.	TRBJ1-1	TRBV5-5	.	TGTGCCAGCAGCTTGGGAGGGTCCGAATTCTCTTTCTTT	CASSLGGSEFSFF
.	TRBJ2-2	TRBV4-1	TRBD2	TGCGCCAGCAGCCAAGAGGCTAGCGGGGGGGGCACCGGGGAGCTGTTTTTT	CASSQEASGGGTGELFF
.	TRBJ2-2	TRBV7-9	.	TGTGCCAGCAGCTTATTTCTGGGGGAGCTGTTTTTT	CASSLFLGELFF
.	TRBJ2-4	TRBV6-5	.	TGTGCCAGCAGAGACCTTCTAGCCAAAAACATTCAGTACTTC	CASRDLLAKNIQYF
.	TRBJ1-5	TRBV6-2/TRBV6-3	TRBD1	TGTGCCAGCAGTTACGCAGGGGGTAGTAGTCAGCCCCAGCATTTT	CASSYAGGSSQPQHF
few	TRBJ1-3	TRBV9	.	TGTGCCAGCAGCGAGGGGAGGGGTCTCTCTGGAAACACCATATATTTT	CASSEGRGLSGNTIYF
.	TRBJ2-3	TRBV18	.	TGTGCCAGCTCACCATTCGGAGGAGATACGCAGTATTTT	CASSPFGGDTQYF
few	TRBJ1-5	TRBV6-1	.	TGTGCCAGCAGCGAAGGAAATAGCAATCAGCCCCAGCATTTT	CASSEGNSNQPQHF
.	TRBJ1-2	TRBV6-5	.	TGTGCCAGCAGTTACCCCTCTAACTATGGCTACACCTTC	CASSYPSNYGYTF
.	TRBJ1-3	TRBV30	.	TGTGCCTGGAGTGTCAGGAAAGGAAACACCATATATTTT	CAWSVRKGNTIYF
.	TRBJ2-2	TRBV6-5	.	TGTGCCAGCAGTCCCCTGGCCATTTCTTCCGGGGAGCTGTTTTTT	CASSPLAISSGELFF
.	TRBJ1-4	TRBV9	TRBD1	TGTGCCAGCAGCGTTGGGGACAGGGCCGAAAAACTGTTTTTT	CASSVGDRAEKLFF
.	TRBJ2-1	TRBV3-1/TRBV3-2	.	TGTGCCAGCAGCCCGTACGCGGGGCCCTACAATGAGCAGTTCTTC	CASSPYAGPYNEQFF